This TCR beta chain was documented in a study of Ad26.COV2.S vaccination and SARS-CoV-2 variants. The table lists this clone with a few counts. What it binds is unknown. Indicated treatment: roughly 20 received Ad26.COV2.S at low or high dose, single or two shots; several received placebo; per-sample allocation not given. At day 63 after the first vaccine or placebo injection, samples were drawn. Sequencing used immunoSEQ multiplex PCR; TCRdb keeps in-frame clones, though not all of them. The table has hundreds of thousands of clones, 75% to 90% seen once; the top ten hold approximately 12%. Study-level results: Spike-specific responses of CD8+ and CD4+ T cells were reported to display substantial breadth after vaccination.

This sample comprised peripheral blood, obtained in a trial of Ad26.COV2.S vaccine versus placebo. The receptor's source is a person between 18 and 60 years old who received the Ad26.COV2.S COVID-19 vaccine or a placebo.

The CDR3 nucleotides read TGCGCCAGCAGACCACAGGGCAGGAGGTACTTC. Protein: CASRPQGRRYF. The chain is built from TRBV10-1 and TRBJ2-4, with TRBD1 as a possible D gene (6 bases). The V end lost 6 bases, the J end lost 15 bases, and 15 bases lay between the germline ends. The CDR3 loop spans 11 amino acids. Germline CDR1 WNHNN, CDR2 SYGVQD (reference sequence).